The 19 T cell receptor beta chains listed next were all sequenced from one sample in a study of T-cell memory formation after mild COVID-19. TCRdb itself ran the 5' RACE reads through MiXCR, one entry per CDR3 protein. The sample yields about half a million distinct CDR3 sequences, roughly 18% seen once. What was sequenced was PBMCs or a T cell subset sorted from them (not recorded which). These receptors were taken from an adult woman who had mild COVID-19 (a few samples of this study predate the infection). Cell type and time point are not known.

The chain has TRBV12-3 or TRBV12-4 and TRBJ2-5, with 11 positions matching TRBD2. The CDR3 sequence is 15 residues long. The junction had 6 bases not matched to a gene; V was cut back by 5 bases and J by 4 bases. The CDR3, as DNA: TGTGCCAGCAGTCCATCGGGACTAGCGGTAGAGACCCAGTACTTC. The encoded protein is CASSPSGLAVETQYF.

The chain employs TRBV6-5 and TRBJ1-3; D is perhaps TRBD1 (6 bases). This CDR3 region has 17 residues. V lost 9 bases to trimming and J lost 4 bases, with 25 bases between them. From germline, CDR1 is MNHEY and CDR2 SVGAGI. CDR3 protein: CARCRDGPNQGGNTIYF. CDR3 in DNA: TGTGCCAGATGCCGGGATGGGCCCAACCAGGGGGGAAACACCATATATTTT.

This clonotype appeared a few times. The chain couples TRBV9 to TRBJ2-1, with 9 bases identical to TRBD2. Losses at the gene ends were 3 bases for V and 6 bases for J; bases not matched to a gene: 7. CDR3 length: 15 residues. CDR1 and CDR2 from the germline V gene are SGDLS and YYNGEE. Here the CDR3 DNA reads TGTGCCAGCAGCGAAGCTAGCGGGGCCGTCAATGAGCAGTTCTTC. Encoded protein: CASSEASGAVNEQFF.

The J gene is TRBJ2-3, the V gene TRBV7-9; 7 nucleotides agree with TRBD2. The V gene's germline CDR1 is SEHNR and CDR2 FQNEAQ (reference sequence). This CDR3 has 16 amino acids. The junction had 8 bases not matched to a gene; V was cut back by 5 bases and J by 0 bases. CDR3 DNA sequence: TGTGCCAGCAGCGCCCGAGCGGGGACTAGCACAGATACGCAGTATTTT. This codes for CASSARAGTSTDTQYF.

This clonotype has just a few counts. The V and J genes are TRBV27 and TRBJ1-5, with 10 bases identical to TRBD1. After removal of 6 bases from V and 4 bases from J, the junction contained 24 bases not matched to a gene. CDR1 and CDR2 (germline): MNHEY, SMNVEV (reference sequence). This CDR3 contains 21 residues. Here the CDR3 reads CASRKYTRVGTGDSENQPQHF. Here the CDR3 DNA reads TGTGCCAGCAGAAAATATACTCGGGTCGGGACAGGGGACTCCGAGAATCAGCCCCAGCATTTT.

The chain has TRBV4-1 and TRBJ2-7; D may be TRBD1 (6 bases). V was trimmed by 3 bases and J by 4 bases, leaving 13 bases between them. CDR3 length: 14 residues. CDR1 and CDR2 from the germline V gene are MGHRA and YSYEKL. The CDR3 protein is CASSHRQVGYEQYF. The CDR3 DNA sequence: TGCGCCAGCAGCCACAGACAGGTGGGGTACGAGCAGTACTTC.

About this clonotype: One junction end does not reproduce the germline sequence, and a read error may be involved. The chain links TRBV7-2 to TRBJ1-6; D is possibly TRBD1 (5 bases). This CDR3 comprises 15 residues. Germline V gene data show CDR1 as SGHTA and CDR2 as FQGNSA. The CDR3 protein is CASTGRRGNNSPLNF. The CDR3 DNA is TGTGCCAGCACTGGGAGAAGGGGTAATAATTCACCCCTCAACTTT.

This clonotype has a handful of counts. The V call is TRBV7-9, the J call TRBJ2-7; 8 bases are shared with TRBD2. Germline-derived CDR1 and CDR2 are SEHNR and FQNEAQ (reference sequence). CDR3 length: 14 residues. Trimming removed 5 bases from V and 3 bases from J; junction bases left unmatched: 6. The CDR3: CASSTGGALYEQYF. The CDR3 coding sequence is TGTGCCAGCAGCACCGGGGGGGCCCTCTACGAGCAGTACTTC.

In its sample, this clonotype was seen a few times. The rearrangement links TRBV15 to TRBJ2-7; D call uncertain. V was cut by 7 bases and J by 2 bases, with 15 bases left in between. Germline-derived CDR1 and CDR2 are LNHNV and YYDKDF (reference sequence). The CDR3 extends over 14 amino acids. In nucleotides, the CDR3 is TGTGCCACCAAAGCCACAGAAAAAGCCTACGAGCAGTACTTC. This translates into CATKATEKAYEQYF. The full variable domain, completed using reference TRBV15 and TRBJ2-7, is DAMVIQNPRYQVTQFGKPVTLSCSQTLNHNVMYWYQQKSSQAPKLLFHYYDKDFNNEADTPDNFQSRRPNTSFCFLDIRSPGLGDTAMYLCATKATEKAYEQYFGPGTRLTVT.

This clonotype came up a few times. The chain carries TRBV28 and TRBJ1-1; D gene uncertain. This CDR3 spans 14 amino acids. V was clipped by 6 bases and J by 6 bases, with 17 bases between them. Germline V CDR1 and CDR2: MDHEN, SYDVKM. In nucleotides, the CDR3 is TGTGCCAGCAGCCCCCGCCGGGTCGTCCCTGAAGCTTTCTTT. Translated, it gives CASSPRRVVPEAFF.

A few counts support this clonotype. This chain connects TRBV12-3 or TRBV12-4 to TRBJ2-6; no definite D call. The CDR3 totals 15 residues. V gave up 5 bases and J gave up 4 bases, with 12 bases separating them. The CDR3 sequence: CASSQQIGGANVLTF. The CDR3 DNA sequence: TGTGCCAGCAGTCAACAGATTGGGGGGGCCAACGTCCTGACTTTC.

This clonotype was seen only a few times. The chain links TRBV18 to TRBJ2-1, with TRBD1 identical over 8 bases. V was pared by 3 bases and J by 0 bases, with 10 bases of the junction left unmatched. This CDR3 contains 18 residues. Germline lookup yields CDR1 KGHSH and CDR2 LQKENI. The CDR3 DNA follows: TGTGCCAGCTCACCGAGGACACAGGGGGTATCCTCCTACAATGAGCAGTTCTTC. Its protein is CASSPRTQGVSSYNEQFF.

DNA of the CDR3: TGTGCCAGCAGCCCTGGACAGGGAGAAAAACTGTTTTTT. Translation gives CASSPGQGEKLFF. J is TRBJ1-4 and V is TRBV7-9, with 8 bases lining up with TRBD1. CDR3 length equals 13 residues. The V segment lost 5 bases and the J segment 8 bases; nucleotides outside the gene matches: 4. Germline V gene lookup returns CDR1 SEHNR and CDR2 FQNEAQ (reference sequence).

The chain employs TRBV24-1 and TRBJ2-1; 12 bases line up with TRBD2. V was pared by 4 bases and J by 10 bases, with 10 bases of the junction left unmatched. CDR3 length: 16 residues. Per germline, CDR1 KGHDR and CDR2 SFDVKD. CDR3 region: CATSERLAGATREQFF. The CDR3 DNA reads TGTGCCACCAGTGAACGACTAGCGGGAGCGACCCGCGAGCAGTTCTTC.

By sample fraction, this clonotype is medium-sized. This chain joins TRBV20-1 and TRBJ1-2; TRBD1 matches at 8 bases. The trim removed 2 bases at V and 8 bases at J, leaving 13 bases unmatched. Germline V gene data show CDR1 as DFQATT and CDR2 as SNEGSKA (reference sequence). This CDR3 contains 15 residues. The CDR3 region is CSARQRGQVIGGYTF. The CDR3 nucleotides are TGCAGTGCTAGACAAAGGGGACAGGTTATAGGAGGCTACACCTTC.

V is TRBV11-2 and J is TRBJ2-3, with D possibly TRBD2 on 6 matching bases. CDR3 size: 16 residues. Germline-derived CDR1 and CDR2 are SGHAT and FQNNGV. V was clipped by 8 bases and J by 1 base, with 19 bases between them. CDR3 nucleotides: TGTGCCAGCGCTTCGACGAAGTCTAGCGGCACAGATACGCAGTATTTT. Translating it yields CASASTKSSGTDTQYF. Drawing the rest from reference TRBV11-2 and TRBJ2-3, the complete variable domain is EAGVAQSPRYKIIEKRQSVAFWCNPISGHATLYWYQQILGQGPKLLIQFQNNGVVDDSQLPKDRFSAERLKGVDSTLKIQPAKLEDSAVYLCASASTKSSGTDTQYFGPGTRLTVL.

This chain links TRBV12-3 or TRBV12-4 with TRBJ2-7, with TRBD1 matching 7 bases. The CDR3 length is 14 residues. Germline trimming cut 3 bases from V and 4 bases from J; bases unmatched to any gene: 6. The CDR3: CASSFRTGLYEQYF. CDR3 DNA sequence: TGTGCCAGCAGTTTTCGGACAGGATTGTACGAGCAGTACTTC.

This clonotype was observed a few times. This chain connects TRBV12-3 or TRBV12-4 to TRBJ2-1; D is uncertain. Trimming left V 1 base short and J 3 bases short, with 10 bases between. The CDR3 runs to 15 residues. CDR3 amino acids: CASSLGENGYNEQFF. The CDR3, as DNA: TGTGCCAGCAGTTTAGGTGAGAACGGCTACAATGAGCAGTTCTTC.

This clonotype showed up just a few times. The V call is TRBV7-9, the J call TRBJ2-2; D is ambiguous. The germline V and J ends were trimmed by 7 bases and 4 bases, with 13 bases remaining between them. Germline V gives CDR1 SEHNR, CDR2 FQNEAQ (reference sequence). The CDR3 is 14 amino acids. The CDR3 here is CASIKTGVTGELFF. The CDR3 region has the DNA TGTGCCAGCATTAAAACGGGCGTCACCGGGGAGCTGTTTTTT.